These 6 T cell receptor beta chains originate from one sample sequenced in a study (dated by TCRdb to 2015 to 2016). Libraries were built with RT-PCR. Sequenced on an Illumina MiSeq. The raw public data were reprocessed by TCRdb itself: fastp quality trimming at Q25, MiXCR clonotype calling, in-frame beta chains only. CDR3 protein duplicates are merged, each entry listing the most common genes and DNA. This sample comprises about 680,000 distinct CDR3 sequences, more than 13% of them detected only once. The ten largest clones add up to just over 3.5% of the sample. Source material: memory CD4+ T cells from blood. All receptors come from a female donor in good health, serving as a healthy control.

This clonotype has a handful of counts. The V call is TRBV27, the J call TRBJ1-1, with 7 bases that match TRBD1. CDR1 MNHEY and CDR2 SMNVEV come from the germline V gene (reference sequence). This CDR3 has 15 residues. Trimming cost V 2 bases and J 1 base; bases outside gene matches: 4. CDR3 in amino acids: CASSLTGTANTEAFF. As DNA, the CDR3 is TGTGCCAGCAGTTTAACCGGGACAGCGAACACTGAAGCTTTCTTT.

V usage is TRBV5-4 and J usage is TRBJ1-2; D unclear. V was shortened by 1 base and J by 4 bases, with 14 bases between the two germline ends. The CDR3 extends over 15 amino acids. The V gene's germline CDR1 is SGHNT and CDR2 YYREEE (reference sequence). CDR3 sequence reads: CASSLMTDFFYGYTF. The CDR3, as DNA: TGTGCCAGCAGCTTGATGACGGATTTTTTCTATGGCTACACCTTC.

V is TRBV18 and J is TRBJ2-3; D call uncertain. V was shortened by 3 bases and J by 5 bases, with 9 bases between the two germline ends. CDR3 length equals 13 residues. Germline-derived CDR1 and CDR2 are KGHSH and LQKENI. In DNA, the CDR3 is TGTGCCAGCTCACCCTGGAAGGGAGATACGCAGTATTTT. This codes for CASSPWKGDTQYF. Supplemented by reference TRBV18 and TRBJ2-3, the full variable domain reads NAGVMQNPRHLVRRRGQEARLRCSPMKGHSHVYWYRQLPEEGLKFMVYLQKENIIDESGMPKERFSAEFPKEGPSILRIQQVVRGDSAAYFCASSPWKGDTQYFGPGTRLTVL.

V is TRBV29-1 and J is TRBJ1-4; D may be TRBD1 (5 bases). V lost 4 bases and J 5 bases, leaving 8 bases between the germline ends. CDR3 length equals 12 residues. Per germline, CDR1 SQVTM and CDR2 ANQGSEA. CDR3: CSVVGPNEKLFF. CDR3 in DNA: TGCAGCGTTGTGGGGCCCAATGAAAAACTGTTTTTT.

This clonotype was picked up a small number of times. The chain carries TRBV12-3 or TRBV12-4 and TRBJ2-1, with 7 nucleotides matching TRBD1. This CDR3 spans 16 amino acids. The V gene end was trimmed by 6 bases and the J gene end by 3 bases; junction bases not matched to a gene: 11. The CDR3 region is CASSSPPGTDYNEQFF. The DNA for the CDR3 is TGTGCCAGCAGCTCACCCCCGGGGACAGACTACAATGAGCAGTTCTTC.

This clonotype was counted many times. The gene calls are TRBV7-2 and TRBJ2-5, with a weak D call TRBD1 (5 bases). Looked up from germline, CDR1 is SGHTA and CDR2 is FQGNSA. This CDR3 is 12 amino acids long. V was clipped by 5 bases and J by 2 bases, with 6 bases between them. Written as DNA, the CDR3 is TGTGCCAGCAGCACAGGACAAGAGACCCAGTACTTC. It specifies CASSTGQETQYF.